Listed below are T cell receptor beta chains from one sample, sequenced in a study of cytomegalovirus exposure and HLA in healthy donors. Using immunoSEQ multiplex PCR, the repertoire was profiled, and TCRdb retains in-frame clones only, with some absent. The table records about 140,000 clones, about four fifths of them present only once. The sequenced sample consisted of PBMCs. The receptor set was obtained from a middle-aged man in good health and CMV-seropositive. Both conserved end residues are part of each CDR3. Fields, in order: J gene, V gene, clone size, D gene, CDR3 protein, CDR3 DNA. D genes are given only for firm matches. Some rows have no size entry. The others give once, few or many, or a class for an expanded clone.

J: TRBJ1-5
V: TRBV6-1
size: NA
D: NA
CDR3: CASTQGVRANQPQHF
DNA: TGTGCCAGCACCCAGGGTGTCAGGGCGAATCAGCCCCAGCATTTT

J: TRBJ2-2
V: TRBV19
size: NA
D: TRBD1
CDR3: CASRGQGRTGELFF
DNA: TGTGCCAGTAGAGGACAGGGACGCACCGGGGAGCTGTTTTTT

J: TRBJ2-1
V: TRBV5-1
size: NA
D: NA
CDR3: CASSLSGTYNEQFF
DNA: TGCGCCAGCAGCTTATCCGGGACTTACAATGAGCAGTTCTTC

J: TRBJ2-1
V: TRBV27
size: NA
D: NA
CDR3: CASSPRQTNYNEQFF
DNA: TGTGCCAGCAGCCCGCGACAGACGAACTACAATGAGCAGTTCTTC

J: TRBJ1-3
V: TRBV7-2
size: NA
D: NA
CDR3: CASSNRGNTIYF
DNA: TGTGCCAGCAGCAACAGGGGAAACACCATATATTTT

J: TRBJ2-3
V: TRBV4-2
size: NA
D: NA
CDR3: CASSPSLAVGTDTQYF
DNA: TGTGCCAGCAGCCCTAGCTTAGCGGTCGGCACAGATACGCAGTATTTT

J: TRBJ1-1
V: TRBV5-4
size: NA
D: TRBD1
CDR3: CASSSRTGNTEAFF
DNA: TGTGCCAGCAGCAGCAGGACAGGGAACACTGAAGCTTTCTTT

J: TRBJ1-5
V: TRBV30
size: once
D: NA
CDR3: CAWNTGNGQPQHF
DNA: TGTGCCTGGAACACCGGGAATGGTCAGCCCCAGCATTTT

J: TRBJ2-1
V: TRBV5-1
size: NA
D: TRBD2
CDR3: CASSKGLADFSYNEQFF
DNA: TGCGCCAGCAGCAAGGGACTAGCGGATTTCTCCTACAATGAGCAGTTCTTC

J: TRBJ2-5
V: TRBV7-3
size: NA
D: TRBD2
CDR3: CASSPRTSGGIRVIGQETQYF
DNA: TGTGCCAGCAGCCCCCGGACTAGCGGGGGGATACGGGTTATTGGCCAAGAGACCCAGTACTTC

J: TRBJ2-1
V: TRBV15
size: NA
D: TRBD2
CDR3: CATSLRTSGRNYNEQFF
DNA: TGTGCCACCAGTTTACGGACTAGCGGGAGGAATTACAATGAGCAGTTCTTC

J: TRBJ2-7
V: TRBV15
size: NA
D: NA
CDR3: CATSWAKHYEQYF
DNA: TGTGCCACCAGCTGGGCGAAACACTACGAGCAGTACTTC

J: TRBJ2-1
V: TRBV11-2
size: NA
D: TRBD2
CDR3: CASSSTSNYNEQFF
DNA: TGTGCCAGCAGCTCGACTAGCAACTACAATGAGCAGTTCTTC

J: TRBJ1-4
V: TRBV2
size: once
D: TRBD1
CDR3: CASSGTGANEKLFF
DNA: TGTGCCAGCAGTGGGACAGGGGCCAATGAAAAACTGTTTTTT

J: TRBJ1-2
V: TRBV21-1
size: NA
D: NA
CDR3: CASSGKRGGGYTF
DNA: TGTGCCAGCAGCGGAAAACGGGGAGGTGGCTACACCTTC

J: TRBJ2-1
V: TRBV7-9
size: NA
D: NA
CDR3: CASSFPDNEQFF
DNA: TGTGCCAGCAGCTTCCCGGACAATGAGCAGTTCTTC

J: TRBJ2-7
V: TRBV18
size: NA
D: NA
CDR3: CASSQLYEQYF
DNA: TGTGCCAGCTCACAACTTTACGAGCAGTACTTC

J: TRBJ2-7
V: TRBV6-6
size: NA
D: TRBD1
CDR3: CASSPTGGYSYEQYF
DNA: TGTGCCAGCAGTCCGACAGGGGGTTACTCCTACGAGCAGTACTTC

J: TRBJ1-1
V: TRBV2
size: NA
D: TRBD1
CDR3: CASSERQGNTEAFF
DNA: TGTGCCAGCAGTGAGAGACAGGGGAACACTGAAGCTTTCTTT

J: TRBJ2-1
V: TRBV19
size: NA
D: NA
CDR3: CASSIRGALNEQFF
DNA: TGTGCCAGTAGTATCCGGGGGGCTCTTAATGAGCAGTTCTTC

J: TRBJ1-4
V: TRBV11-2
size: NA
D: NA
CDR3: CASSLDALGTRGKLFF
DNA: TGTGCCAGCAGCTTAGACGCTCTCGGGACTCGGGGAAAACTGTTTTTT

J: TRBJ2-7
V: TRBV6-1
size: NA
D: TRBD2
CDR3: CASSEPATGGIEQYF
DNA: TGTGCCAGCAGTGAACCCGCCACGGGGGGAATAGAGCAGTACTTC

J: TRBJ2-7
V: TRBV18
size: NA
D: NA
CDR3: CASSPKRDYEQYF
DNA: TGTGCCAGCTCACCAAAACGGGACTACGAGCAGTACTTC

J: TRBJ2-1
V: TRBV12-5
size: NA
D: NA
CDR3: CASKQGGSYNEQFF
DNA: TGTGCTAGTAAGCAGGGGGGCTCCTACAATGAGCAGTTCTTC

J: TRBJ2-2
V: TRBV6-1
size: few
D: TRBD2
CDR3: CASAAGASNTGELFF
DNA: TGTGCCAGCGCAGCGGGGGCCTCGAACACCGGGGAGCTGTTTTTT

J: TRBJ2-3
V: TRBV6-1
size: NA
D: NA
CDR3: CASSVVLSGTDTQYF
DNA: TGTGCCAGCAGTGTCGTCCTCTCGGGCACAGATACGCAGTATTTT

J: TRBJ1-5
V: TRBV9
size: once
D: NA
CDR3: CASSATGNSNQPQHF
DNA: TGTGCCAGCAGCGCCACAGGGAATAGCAATCAGCCCCAGCATTTT

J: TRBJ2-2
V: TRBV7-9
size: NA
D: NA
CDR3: CASSLEGARFTGELFF
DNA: TGTGCCAGCAGCTTGGAGGGGGCGCGTTTCACCGGGGAGCTGTTTTTT

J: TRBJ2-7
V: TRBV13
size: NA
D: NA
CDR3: CASSLRGDEQYF
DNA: TGTGCCAGCAGCTTAAGGGGTGACGAGCAGTACTTC

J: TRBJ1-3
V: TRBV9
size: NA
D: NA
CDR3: CASSVGQFSGNTIYF
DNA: TGTGCCAGCAGCGTAGGTCAGTTCTCTGGAAACACCATATATTTT

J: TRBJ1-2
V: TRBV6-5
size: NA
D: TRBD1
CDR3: CASSRDRGYGYTF
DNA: TGTGCCAGCAGTAGGGACAGGGGGTATGGCTACACCTTC

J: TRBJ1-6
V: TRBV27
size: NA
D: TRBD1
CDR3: CASSLGRQGGYYNSPLHF
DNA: TGTGCCAGCAGTTTAGGGCGACAGGGGGGTTACTATAATTCACCCCTCCACTTT

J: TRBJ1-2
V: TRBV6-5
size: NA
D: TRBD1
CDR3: CASSYTTGGNYGYTF
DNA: TGTGCCAGCAGTTACACTACAGGGGGTAACTATGGCTACACCTTC

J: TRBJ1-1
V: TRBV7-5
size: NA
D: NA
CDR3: CARSGRGCTEAFF
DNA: TGTGCCAGAAGCGGCAGGGGTTGTACTGAAGCTTTCTTT

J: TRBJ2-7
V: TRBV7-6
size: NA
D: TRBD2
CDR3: CASSLGLAGAYEQYF
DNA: TGTGCCAGCAGCTTAGGTCTAGCGGGAGCTTACGAGCAGTACTTC

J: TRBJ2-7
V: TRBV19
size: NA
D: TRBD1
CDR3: CASSPTGSDEQYF
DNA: TGTGCCAGTAGTCCGACAGGGTCCGACGAGCAGTACTTC

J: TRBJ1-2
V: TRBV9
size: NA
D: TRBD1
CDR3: CASTRGIRGYTF
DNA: TGTGCCAGCACCAGGGGGATTCGGGGCTACACCTTC

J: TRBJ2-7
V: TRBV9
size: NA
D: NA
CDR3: CASSYRLGEQYF
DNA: TGTGCCAGCAGCTACAGGTTAGGCGAGCAGTACTTC

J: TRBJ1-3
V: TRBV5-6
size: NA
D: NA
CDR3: CASSPGSSGNTIYF
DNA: TGTGCCAGCAGCCCGGGGAGCTCTGGAAACACCATATATTTT

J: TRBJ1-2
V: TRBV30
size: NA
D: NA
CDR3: CAWSVVSFTRGGYTF
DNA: TGTGCCTGGAGTGTGGTCAGCTTCACCCGAGGGGGCTACACCTTC

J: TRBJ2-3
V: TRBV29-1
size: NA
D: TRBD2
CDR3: CSVGGTGGRTDTQYF
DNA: TGCAGCGTTGGGGGGACGGGAGGACGCACAGATACGCAGTATTTT

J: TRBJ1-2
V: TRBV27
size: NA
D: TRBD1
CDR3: CASSSITGGVFGYTF
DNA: TGTGCCAGCAGTTCGATAACAGGGGGCGTGTTTGGCTACACCTTC

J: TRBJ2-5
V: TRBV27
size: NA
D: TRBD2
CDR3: CASSLKARGSWQETQYF
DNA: TGTGCCAGCAGTTTAAAAGCCCGCGGGAGCTGGCAAGAGACCCAGTACTTC

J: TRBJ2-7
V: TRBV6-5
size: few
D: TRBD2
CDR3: CASSYLASGSYEQYF
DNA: TGTGCCAGCAGTTACTTGGCTAGCGGCTCCTACGAGCAGTACTTC

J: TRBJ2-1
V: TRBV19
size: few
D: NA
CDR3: CASKGVFQGDSYNEQFF
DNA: TGTGCCAGTAAAGGGGTCTTCCAAGGGGACTCCTACAATGAGCAGTTCTTC

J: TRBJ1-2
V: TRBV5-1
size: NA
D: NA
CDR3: CASSLVGVHGYTF
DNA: TGCGCCAGCAGCTTGGTAGGGGTTCATGGCTACACCTTC

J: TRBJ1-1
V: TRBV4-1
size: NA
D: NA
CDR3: CASSLYRTANTEAFF
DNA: TGCGCCAGCAGCCTTTATAGGACAGCGAACACTGAAGCTTTCTTT

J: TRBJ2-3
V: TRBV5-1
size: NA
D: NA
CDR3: CASSQGLLDTQYF
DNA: TGCGCCAGCAGCCAGGGGCTTTTGGATACGCAGTATTTT

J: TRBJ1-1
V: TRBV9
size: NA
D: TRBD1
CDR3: CASSDTGGTEAFF
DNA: TGTGCCAGCAGTGACACAGGGGGCACTGAAGCTTTCTTT

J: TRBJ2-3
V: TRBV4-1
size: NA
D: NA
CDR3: CASSQQGLTDTQYF
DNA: TGCGCCAGCAGCCAGCAGGGCCTCACAGATACGCAGTATTTT

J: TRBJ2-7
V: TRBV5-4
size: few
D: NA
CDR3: CASSPGRWYEQYF
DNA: TGCGCCAGCAGCCCCGGGAGATGGTACGAGCAGTACTTC

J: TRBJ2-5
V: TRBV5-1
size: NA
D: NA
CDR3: CASSLEAATSRETQYF
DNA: TGCGCCAGCAGCTTGGAAGCTGCTACCTCCAGGGAGACCCAGTACTTC

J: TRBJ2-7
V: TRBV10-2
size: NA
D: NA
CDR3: CASSVSGNSYEQYF
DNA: TGCGCCAGCAGTGTTTCGGGAAACTCCTACGAGCAGTACTTC